Listed here are 26 T cell receptor beta chains from one sample, sequenced in a study of blood T cells in healthy people across ages. Together with a sample-barcoded 5' primer, a J-beta primer mix was included in a second PCR lasting roughly 6 to 12 cycles. One entry per CDR3 protein results from TCRdb running MiXCR on the 5' RACE reads. The sample shows approximately 580,000 distinct CDR3 sequences, about 24% of them seen only once. The data were also submitted as part of a second study, on T cells of mothers and their children.

The sample comprised blood. The receptors were gathered from a boy younger than 18 in good health.

This clonotype has a count of ten or more. The chain recombines TRBV27 with TRBJ2-3; TRBD1 is a possible D gene (5 bases). Trimming cost V 6 bases and J 6 bases, with 16 bases left between them. This CDR3 is built from 14 residues. Germline V gives CDR1 MNHEY, CDR2 SMNVEV (reference sequence). The DNA for the CDR3 is TGTGCCAGCAGCGAAACAGGTTCGACGGATACGCAGTATTTT. Translation gives CASSETGSTDTQYF.

This clonotype turned up a few times. The genes are TRBV15 and TRBJ2-3; TRBD2 matches at 8 bases. From germline, CDR1 is LNHNV and CDR2 YYDKDF (reference sequence). The J segment lost 0 bases and the V segment lost 0 bases, leaving 11 bases of the junction unmatched. The CDR3 totals 19 residues. The CDR3 nucleotides are TGTGCCACCAGCAGAGAACCAGCGGGGGTAACGGCTAGCACAGATACGCAGTATTTT. Translation: CATSREPAGVTASTDTQYF.

This chain joins TRBV6-1 and TRBJ1-4; 7 nucleotides align to TRBD1. The CDR3 length is 20 residues. J gave up 0 bases and V 6 bases, and 19 bases lay outside the gene matches. Germline V CDR1 and CDR2: MNHNS, SASEGT. This CDR3 is CASSLPQGVGLRATNEKLFF. In DNA, the CDR3 is TGTGCCAGCAGCCTACCTCAGGGGGTTGGTCTTCGCGCAACTAATGAAAAACTGTTTTTT.

This chain links TRBV5-1 with TRBJ1-1; D is possibly TRBD1 (5 bases). V lost 4 bases, J lost 3 bases, and 13 bases lay in between. The CDR3 is 14 amino acids. Germline assignment: CDR1 SGHRS and CDR2 YFSETQ. The CDR3, as DNA: TGCGCCAGCAGCGGGAGGGGATCGGACACTGAAGCTTTCTTT. This sequence encodes CASSGRGSDTEAFF. Looking up the rest from reference TRBV5-1 and TRBJ1-1 gives the full variable domain: KAGVTQTPRYLIKTRGQQVTLSCSPISGHRSVSWYQQTPGQGLQFLFEYFSETQRNKGNFPGRFSGRQFSNSRSEMNVSTLELGDSALYLCASSGRGSDTEAFFGQGTRLTVV.

The chain recombines TRBV19 with TRBJ1-2, with TRBD1 as a possible D gene (6 bases). V lost 6 bases to trimming and J lost 0 bases, with 14 bases between them. Germline CDR1 reads LNHDA; CDR2 reads SQIVND (reference sequence). The CDR3 is made up of 15 amino acids. The CDR3 spells CASRLSDRANYGYTF. The CDR3 bases are TGTGCCAGTAGACTCTCGGACAGAGCTAACTATGGCTACACCTTC.

The V and J genes are TRBV6-2 or TRBV6-3 and TRBJ1-5; 9 bases map to TRBD1. V shed 5 bases, J shed 0 bases, and the junction held 8 bases outside the gene matches. The CDR3 length is 17 residues. CDR1 is MNHEY, CDR2 SVGEGT, per germline. CDR3 region: CASSPMWGQGSNQPQHF. CDR3 bases: TGTGCCAGCAGTCCGATGTGGGGACAGGGTAGCAATCAGCCCCAGCATTTT.

With respect to this clonotype: A much bigger clone sits one base away, suggesting this may be a read error. This CDR3 is CASSLEGPNYNGQFF. In DNA form, the CDR3 reads TGCGCCAGCAGCTTGGAAGGACCTAACTACAATGGGCAGTTCTTC. The rearrangement uses TRBV5-1 and TRBJ2-1; D uncertain. Germline loops: CDR1 SGHRS, CDR2 YFSETQ. This CDR3 is 15 amino acids long. Full variable domain (outside the CDR3, taken from reference TRBV5-1 and TRBJ2-1): KAGVTQTPRYLIKTRGQQVTLSCSPISGHRSVSWYQQTPGQGLQFLFEYFSETQRNKGNFPGRFSGRQFSNSRSEMNVSTLELGDSALYLCASSLEGPNYNGQFFGPGTRLTVL.

This clonotype was detected only once. This chain joins TRBV6-2 or TRBV6-3 and TRBJ1-1; 11 bases match TRBD1. V dropped 6 bases and J dropped 6; count of bases not matched to a gene: 12. The CDR3 consists of 16 residues. Germline CDR1 MNHEY, CDR2 SVGEGT. The CDR3 coding sequence is TGTGCCAGCAGCCCTACCGGGACAGGGGGAAGGGCTGAAGCTTTCTTT. Amino acid sequence: CASSPTGTGGRAEAFF.

This chain uses TRBV14 with TRBJ2-5, with TRBD1 identical over 9 bases. CDR3 length equals 16 residues. The germline V gene has CDR1 SGHDN and CDR2 FVKESK. The V segment lost 0 bases and the J segment 9 bases; nucleotides outside the gene matches: 11. CDR3 coding DNA: TGTGCCAGCAGCCAAGAAGCGGGACAGGGACTATTGGCCCAGTACTTC. Translation: CASSQEAGQGLLAQYF. The entire variable domain, with the rest obtained from reference TRBV14 and TRBJ2-5, is as follows: EAGVTQFPSHSVIEKGQTVTLRCDPISGHDNLYWYRRVMGKEIKFLLHFVKESKQDESGMPNNRFLAERTGGTYSTLKVQPAELEDSGVYFCASSQEAGQGLLAQYFGPGTRLLVL.

This clonotype was counted between two and nine times. The chain combines TRBV28 with TRBJ1-1; possible D gene TRBD1, 6 bases. The V and J ends lost 4 bases and 1 base respectively, with 13 bases between them. The germline gives CDR1 MDHEN, CDR2 SYDVKM. This CDR3 is 15 amino acids long. In nucleotides, the CDR3 is TGTGCCAGCAGTTCCTCCGGGACAAAGAACACTGAAGCTTTCTTT. This gives the protein CASSSSGTKNTEAFF.

CDR3 region: CASTGSYEQYF. The DNA of the CDR3 is TGTGCCAGCACAGGTTCCTACGAGCAGTACTTC. The chain carries TRBV6-2 or TRBV6-3 and TRBJ2-7; D is unclear. CDR3 length: 11 amino acids. V lost 7 bases, J lost 1 base, and 5 bases lay in between. Germline V gene data show CDR1 as MNHEY and CDR2 as SVGEGT.

This clonotype was observed a few times. The V and J genes are TRBV27 and TRBJ2-5, with D perhaps being TRBD1 or TRBD2 (5 bases each). The CDR3 is 15 residues long. V was cut by 6 bases and J by 2 bases, with 16 bases left in between. The germline V gene encodes CDR1 MNHEY and CDR2 SMNVEV (reference sequence). The CDR3 loop is CASRKRPGKQETQYF. CDR3 bases: TGTGCCAGCAGGAAGCGGCCAGGGAAACAAGAGACCCAGTACTTC.

Many counts were recorded for this clonotype. The chain uses TRBV2 and TRBJ1-4; D may be TRBD1 (5 bases). Germline-derived CDR1 and CDR2 are SNHLY and FYNNEI. V shed 6 bases and J shed 6 bases, with 14 bases lying between them. CDR3 length equals 14 residues. CDR3 loop: CASRGLIGDEKLFF. In DNA, the CDR3 is TGTGCCAGCAGGGGACTAATAGGGGATGAAAAACTGTTTTTT.

Ten or more counts support this clonotype. The chain couples TRBV6-6 to TRBJ2-1; 11 positions agree with TRBD1. The CDR3 covers 15 residues. The V gene end was trimmed by 5 bases and the J gene end by 3 bases; junction bases not matched to a gene: 3. Germline CDR1 MNHNY, CDR2 SVGAGI (reference sequence). Here the CDR3 DNA reads TGTGCCAGCAGTGCAGGGACAGGGGGCTACAATGAGCAGTTCTTC. It translates to CASSAGTGGYNEQFF.

This clonotype came up a few times. The chain recombines TRBV28 with TRBJ1-1; tentative D call: TRBD1 (6 bases). CDR1 MDHEN and CDR2 SYDVKM come from the germline V gene. V shed 1 base and J shed 6 bases, with 9 bases lying between them. The CDR3 has 13 residues. Written as DNA, the CDR3 is TGTGCCAGCAGTTTATCGGGGGGCCCTGAAGCTTTCTTT. It codes for CASSLSGGPEAFF. The complete variable domain, with remaining parts taken from reference TRBV28 and TRBJ1-1, reads DVKVTQSSRYLVKRTGEKVFLECVQDMDHENMFWYRQDPGLGLRLIYFSYDVKMKEKGDIPEGYSVSREKKERFSLILESASTNQTSMYLCASSLSGGPEAFFGQGTRLTVV.

The rearrangement uses TRBV6-2 or TRBV6-3 and TRBJ2-7; D possibly corresponds to TRBD2 (5 bases). Trimming removed 5 bases at V and 7 bases at J, with 18 bases between. Germline lookup yields CDR1 MNHEY and CDR2 SVGEGT. CDR3 size: 14 residues. The CDR3 sequence is CASSRGNSMGEQYF. The CDR3 region has the DNA TGTGCCAGCAGTCGGGGTAACTCGATGGGAGAGCAGTACTTC.

The chain joins TRBV18 to TRBJ1-2; D gene unclear. Deletions cut 3 bases from V and 8 bases from J, with 16 bases between. Germline V CDR1 and CDR2: KGHSH, LQKENI. This CDR3 is 14 amino acids long. The CDR3 loop reads CASSPPRRSLGYTF. The CDR3 nucleotides read TGTGCCAGCTCACCGCCCCGGAGGTCCTTAGGCTACACCTTC.

This clonotype was seen repeatedly, ten times or more. This chain uses TRBV5-8 with TRBJ2-4, with 11 bases that match TRBD2. V shed 0 bases, J shed 6 bases, and the junction held 5 bases outside the gene matches. CDR3 size: 16 residues. Germline V gene data show CDR1 as SGHTS and CDR2 as YDEGEE. The CDR3 spells CASSLALAGGLNIQYF. For the CDR3, the DNA is TGTGCCAGCAGCTTGGCCTTAGCGGGAGGGCTAAACATTCAGTACTTC.

The V and J genes are TRBV9 and TRBJ2-7, with D maybe TRBD2 (7 bases). V lost 2 bases, J lost 4 bases, and 13 bases lay in between. Per germline, CDR1 SGDLS and CDR2 YYNGEE. The CDR3 is 14 residues long. CDR3 nucleotides: TGTGCCAGCAGCGTGGGACGGGGGGCTTACGAGCAGTACTTC. It codes for CASSVGRGAYEQYF. Using reference TRBV9 and TRBJ2-7 for the parts outside the CDR3, the full variable domain is DSGVTQTPKHLITATGQRVTLRCSPRSGDLSVYWYQQSLDQGLQFLIQYYNGEERAKGNILERFSAQQFPDLHSELNLSSLELGDSALYFCASSVGRGAYEQYFGPGTRLTVT.

This clonotype came up a few times. This chain joins TRBV5-6 and TRBJ2-7; 9 positions match TRBD1. The CDR3 sequence is 14 residues long. Germline CDR1 reads SGHDT; CDR2 reads YYEEEE. With V trimmed by 2 bases and J by 5 bases, 5 bases remained unmatched. CDR3 residues: CASSLGDRAHEQYF. The CDR3, as DNA: TGTGCCAGCAGCTTAGGGGACAGGGCGCACGAGCAGTACTTC.

The rearrangement uses TRBV28 and TRBJ1-6, with 8 bases identical to TRBD1. This CDR3 is 14 amino acids long. The ends lost 3 bases at V and 14 bases at J; junction bases unmatched: 9. Per the germline V gene, CDR1 is MDHEN and CDR2 is SYDVKM. CDR3 loop: CASSLRQGTFSLHF. The DNA for the CDR3 is TGTGCCAGCAGTTTGAGACAGGGGACCTTCTCCCTCCACTTT. The whole variable domain, remainder taken from reference TRBV28 and TRBJ1-6, is DVKVTQSSRYLVKRTGEKVFLECVQDMDHENMFWYRQDPGLGLRLIYFSYDVKMKEKGDIPEGYSVSREKKERFSLILESASTNQTSMYLCASSLRQGTFSLHFGNGTRLTVT.

This clonotype appeared a few times. The chain uses TRBV21-1 and TRBJ2-7; the DNA was not used to check the table's D call, TRBD2. TRBV21-1 is annotated as a pseudogene. This CDR3 spans 18 amino acids. The CDR3, as DNA: TGTGCCAGCAGCTATCCCGGGACTAGCGGGGTTCTTTCCTACGAGCAGTACTTC. Translated: CASSYPGTSGVLSYEQYF.

The genes are TRBV7-2 and TRBJ2-3; TRBD1 matches 7 bases. The V gene's germline CDR1 is SGHTA and CDR2 FQGNSA. The CDR3 has 17 residues. The trim removed 2 bases at V and 0 bases at J, leaving 8 bases unmatched. The CDR3 reads CASSLPETGESTDTQYF. The CDR3 nucleotides read TGTGCCAGCAGCTTACCGGAAACAGGGGAAAGCACAGATACGCAGTATTTT. The full variable domain, its missing parts supplied by reference TRBV7-2 and TRBJ2-3, is GAGVSQSPSNKVTEKGKDVELRCDPISGHTALYWYRQSLGQGLEFLIYFQGNSAPDKSGLPSDRFSAERTGGSVSTLTIQRTQQEDSAVYLCASSLPETGESTDTQYFGPGTRLTVL.

The chain employs TRBV4-3 and TRBJ2-7; D gene ambiguous. CDR1 is LGHNA, CDR2 YSLEER, per germline. This CDR3 is 14 amino acids long. With 4 bases removed from V and 7 bases from J, the gap between germline ends came to 17 bases. The CDR3 protein is CASSLHFTDGEQYF. The CDR3 DNA reads as TGCGCCAGCAGCCTACATTTTACAGATGGGGAGCAGTACTTC.

V and J are TRBV10-3 and TRBJ2-7; 9 bases map to TRBD1. The germline V gene has CDR1 ENHRY and CDR2 SYGVKD. V shed 6 bases and J 3 bases; nucleotides not matched to a gene: 3. The CDR3 length is 13 residues. The CDR3 DNA follows: TGTGCCATCAGCCGGACAGGGGACTACGAGCAGTACTTC. Protein sequence: CAISRTGDYEQYF.

This clonotype was picked up many times. This chain connects TRBV29-1 to TRBJ1-2; D is undetermined. The germline gives CDR1 SQVTM, CDR2 ANQGSEA. The CDR3 runs 13 residues. The V gene lost 5 bases and the J gene lost 4 bases, with 14 bases spanning the gap. CDR3 residues: CSVPMTGFYGYTF. The CDR3 nucleotides read TGCAGCGTTCCGATGACGGGGTTCTATGGCTACACCTTC.